This T cell receptor beta chain was sequenced in a study of blood T cell repertoires in COVID-19. Study overall: Spain, Italy and the United States supplied samples that represented acute and convalescent COVID-19. T cells, B-cell-depleted T cells, or PBMCs provided the cDNA or gDNA that served as material.

In the source study's methods: Estimation of nucleated cell counts was performed using reference gene primer amplification. TCRdb keeps only in-frame clones here, not all; method: immunoSEQ multiplex PCR. The V and J calls and the clone size are those of that table, but D and trimming were determined from the DNA. The profile shows nearly 350,000 clones, 75% to 90% of them singletons. This CDR3 has 13 residues. The germline V and J ends were trimmed by 5 bases and 8 bases, with 15 bases remaining between them. Germline lookup yields CDR1 SGHAT and CDR2 FQDESV (reference sequence). Seattle cases were enrolled at active infection and followed longitudinally.

The material sequenced was peripheral blood. The clonotype comes from a woman aged 50 to 60 with COVID-19, enrolled during active disease. The rearrangement links TRBV11-1 to TRBJ1-2; no definite D call. For the CDR3, the DNA is TGTGCCAGCAGCCTCGGGCCCTGGGAGGGCTACACCTTC. Amino acids: CASSLGPWEGYTF. Full variable domain (rest looked up from reference TRBV11-1 and TRBJ1-2): EAEVAQSPRYKITEKSQAVAFWCDPISGHATLYWYRQILGQGPELLVQFQDESVVDDSQLPKDRFSAERLKGVDSTLKIQPAELGDSAMYLCASSLGPWEGYTFGSGTRLTVV.